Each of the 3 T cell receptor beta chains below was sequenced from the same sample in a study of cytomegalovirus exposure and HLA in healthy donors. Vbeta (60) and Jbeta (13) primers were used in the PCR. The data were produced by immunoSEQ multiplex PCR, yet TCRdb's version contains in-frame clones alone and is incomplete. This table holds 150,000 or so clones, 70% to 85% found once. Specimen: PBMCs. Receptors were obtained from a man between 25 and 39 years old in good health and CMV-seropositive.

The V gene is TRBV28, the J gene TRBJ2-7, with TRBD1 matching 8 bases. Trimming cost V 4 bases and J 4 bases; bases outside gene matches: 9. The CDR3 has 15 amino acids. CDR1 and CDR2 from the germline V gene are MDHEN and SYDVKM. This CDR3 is CASSSPQGDRYEQYF. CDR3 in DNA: TGTGCCAGCAGTTCTCCCCAAGGGGACAGGTACGAGCAGTACTTC.

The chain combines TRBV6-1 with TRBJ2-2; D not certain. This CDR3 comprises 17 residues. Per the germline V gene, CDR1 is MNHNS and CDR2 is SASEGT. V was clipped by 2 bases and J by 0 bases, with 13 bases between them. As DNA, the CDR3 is TGTGCCAGCAGTGAATATATTGAGGCAGCGAACACCGGGGAGCTGTTTTTT. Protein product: CASSEYIEAANTGELFF.

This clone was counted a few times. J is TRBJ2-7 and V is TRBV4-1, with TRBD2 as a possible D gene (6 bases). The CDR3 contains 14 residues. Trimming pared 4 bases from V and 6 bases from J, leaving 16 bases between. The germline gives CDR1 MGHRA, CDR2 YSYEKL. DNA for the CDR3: TGCGCCAGCAGCCCCTTGGGGGAGGCCGGCGAGCAGTACTTC. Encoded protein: CASSPLGEAGEQYF.